These T cell receptor beta chains were read from a single sample in a study of T cells in Graves' hyperthyroidism and ophthalmopathy. In TCRdb, the multiplex PCR reads were re-called with MiXCR into one record per CDR3 protein. This table has roughly 300,000 distinct CDR3 sequences, around 14% appearing once. Input material: blood. These receptors were taken from a woman under 40 with Graves' hyperthyroidism. The CDR3 runs from the conserved cysteine through the conserved F or W. A D gene is named only where the DNA matches it firmly. Only some rows state a clone size, as once, few, many or a class for expanded clones.

d_call,clone_size,v_call,j_call,cdr3_nt,cdr3_aa
.,few,TRBV25-1,TRBJ1-5,TGTGCCAGCAGTGACAGCTTGAATCAGCCCCAGCATTTT,CASSDSLNQPQHF
.,many,TRBV7-2,TRBJ2-1,TGTGCCAGCAGCTTCGGACCTGACAATGAGCAGTTCTTC,CASSFGPDNEQFF
.,many,TRBV28,TRBJ1-2,TGTGCCAGCAGTTCAGGTCCTAGAGGGCACTATGGCTACACCTTC,CASSSGPRGHYGYTF
TRBD1,.,TRBV7-9,TRBJ2-1,TGTGCCAGCAGCTCCCCGACAGGGGGCAATGAGCAGTTCTTC,CASSSPTGGNEQFF
.,many,TRBV2,TRBJ1-1,TGTGCCAGCAGAACGGCGGGGAACACTGAAGCTTTCTTT,CASRTAGNTEAFF
.,many,TRBV2,TRBJ1-6,TGTGCCAGCAGTGAACAACGTTATAATTCACCCCTCCACTTT,CASSEQRYNSPLHF
.,few,TRBV3-1,TRBJ2-1,TGTGCCAGCAGCCCGGGTCAAAACAATGAGCAGTTCTTC,CASSPGQNNEQFF
.,many,TRBV28,TRBJ1-4,TGTGCCAGCAGTCGGGGGGGCATTACTGAAAAACTGTTTTTT,CASSRGGITEKLFF
TRBD1,many,TRBV7-8,TRBJ2-1,TGTGCCAGCAGCCTCCGGGACAGATACAATGAGCAGTTCTTC,CASSLRDRYNEQFF
.,.,TRBV5-6,TRBJ2-7,TGTGCCAGCGGTGATGGGGGCGGGATGGGGTACGAGCAGTACTTC,CASGDGGGMGYEQYF
TRBD1,few,TRBV29-1,TRBJ2-1,TGCAACGTTGAAAAGGGACAGGGGATCGCTACCAACAATGAGCAGTTCTTC,CNVEKGQGIATNNEQFF
.,.,TRBV6-1,TRBJ1-2,TGTGCCAGCAGTACAACTCGGGACACTGGCTACACCTTC,CASSTTRDTGYTF
TRBD2,many,TRBV6-1,TRBJ2-7,TGTGCCAGCAGTGAAATACCTAGCGGGAGTTACGAGCAGTACTTC,CASSEIPSGSYEQYF
.,many,TRBV6-1,TRBJ1-2,TGTGCCAGCAGTGAAGGCGGAAGAGGGGACTATGGCTACACCTTC,CASSEGGRGDYGYTF
.,.,TRBV3-1,TRBJ1-4,TGTGCCAGCAGCCAACGGGCGGCTAATGAAAAACTGTTTTTT,CASSQRAANEKLFF
.,many,TRBV28,TRBJ1-2,TGTGCCAGCGAAGTGGCAGGGAGTTTAAACTATGGCTACACCTTC,CASEVAGSLNYGYTF
.,few,TRBV4-1,TRBJ2-1,TGCGCCAGCAGCAGCCCGACCAGGGCCCGGGGCAATGAGCAGTTCTTC,CASSSPTRARGNEQFF
TRBD2,many,TRBV10-2,TRBJ2-7,TGCGCCAGCAACCCGGGACTAGCGGGATTAGCTGGTGAGCAGTACTTC,CASNPGLAGLAGEQYF
TRBD2,.,TRBV19,TRBJ2-1,TGTGCCAGTAGTATAGGACTAGCGGGGGACTCCTACAATGAGCAGTTCTTC,CASSIGLAGDSYNEQFF
.,many,TRBV3-1,TRBJ2-5,TGTGCCAGCAGCCAAGATCTAGAGACCCAGTACTTC,CASSQDLETQYF
.,.,TRBV19,TRBJ1-1,TGTGCCAGTAAGGCGAGGGGCGACGGTAAAGCTTTCTTT,CASKARGDGKAFF
.,many,TRBV27,TRBJ2-1,TGTGCCAGCAGTTTAGCCCGACTAGGGATTGAGCAGTTCTTC,CASSLARLGIEQFF
.,few,TRBV6-1,TRBJ2-1,TGTGCCAGCAGGGGGGGTGGGCAAAGCTCCTACAATGAGCAGTTCTTC,CASRGGGQSSYNEQFF
TRBD1,.,TRBV24-1,TRBJ2-6,TGTACCACCAGTGACGCTACAGGGGTTGGGGCCAACGTCCTGACTTTC,CTTSDATGVGANVLTF
.,many,TRBV11-2,TRBJ1-2,TGTGCCAGCAGCCCTCGGACAGACTATGGCTACACCTTC,CASSPRTDYGYTF
TRBD2,many,TRBV28,TRBJ2-1,TGTGCCAGCAGTTTCTCTAGCGGGAGGGCCAATGAGCAGTTCTTC,CASSFSSGRANEQFF
.,many,TRBV2,TRBJ2-3,TGTGCCAGCAGTGCGGGGATTTCCACATCAGATACGCAGTATTTT,CASSAGISTSDTQYF
TRBD2,many,TRBV11-2,TRBJ2-5,TGTGCCAGCAGCTTAGCTAGGACCGCAGAGCGGGGATGGGAGGAGACCCAGTACTTC,CASSLARTAERGWEETQYF
TRBD1,few,TRBV3-1,TRBJ2-7,TGTGCCAGCAGCCCGGACAGGAACGAGCAGTACTTC,CASSPDRNEQYF
.,many,TRBV27,TRBJ1-6,TGTGCCAGCCGCGGGGGGGATTCACCCCTCCACTTT,CASRGGDSPLHF
.,.,TRBV15,TRBJ2-6,TGTGCCACCAGCAGAGATCTCTTAGGCTCTGGGGCCAACGTCCTGACTTTC,CATSRDLLGSGANVLTF
.,many,TRBV20-1,TRBJ1-1,TGCAGGGCGGGCCAAGGGGGGACTGAAGCTTTCTTT,CRAGQGGTEAFF
.,.,TRBV20-1,TRBJ2-7,TGCAGTGCTCACGACGGAAGCTCCTACGAGCAGTACTTC,CSAHDGSSYEQYF
TRBD2,.,TRBV7-9,TRBJ2-1,TGTGCCAGCAGCTTACTAAGACTAGCGGGAGATTACAATGAGCAGTTCTTC,CASSLLRLAGDYNEQFF
.,many,TRBV7-9,TRBJ2-7,TGTGCCAGCAGCCCGGGGACCTACTACGAGCAGTACTTC,CASSPGTYYEQYF
.,many,TRBV12-3/TRBV12-4,TRBJ2-3,TGTGCCAGCAGTCCGGGACATTCCACAGATACGCAGTATTTT,CASSPGHSTDTQYF
.,.,TRBV11-2,TRBJ1-5,TGTGCCAGCAGCCCGCCGAAAGGACAGCCCCAGCATTTT,CASSPPKGQPQHF
.,many,TRBV11-2,TRBJ1-5,TGTGCCAGCAGTTTAGATGGGGGCTTTGGTCAGCCCCAGCATTTT,CASSLDGGFGQPQHF
.,many,TRBV28,TRBJ2-2,TGTGCCAGCAGTTTAATGGGGTCCGGGGAGCTGTTTTTT,CASSLMGSGELFF
.,.,TRBV30,TRBJ2-1,TGTGCCTCGTCCATGGGACTGAACCCCTACAATGAGCAGTTCTTC,CASSMGLNPYNEQFF
.,many,TRBV20-1,TRBJ2-3,TGCAGTGCGAAGACGGCCGTCACAGATACGCAGTATTTT,CSAKTAVTDTQYF
.,few,TRBV20-1,TRBJ2-7,TGCAGTGCTAGAGATCTCCGGCCGGGCTCCTACGAGCAGTACTTC,CSARDLRPGSYEQYF
.,many,TRBV2,TRBJ2-1,TGTGCCAGCAGCGACAGGCTCCACAATGAGCAGTTCTTC,CASSDRLHNEQFF
.,many,TRBV2,TRBJ2-1,TGTGCCAGCAATTCAGTTGTCTCCTACAATGAGCAGTTCTTC,CASNSVVSYNEQFF
.,.,TRBV20-1,TRBJ2-1,TGCAGTGCTACTAGGGGTGAAGGCTACAATGAGCAGTTCTTC,CSATRGEGYNEQFF
.,many,TRBV28,TRBJ1-6,TGTGCCAGCAGCTCCAGATATTCACCCCTCCACTTT,CASSSRYSPLHF
TRBD2,.,TRBV6-1,TRBJ2-7,TGTGCCAGCAGCCGAGTGCTAGCGGGACCATCCTACGAGCAGTACTTC,CASSRVLAGPSYEQYF
TRBD2,.,TRBV9,TRBJ2-5,TGTGCCAGCAGCGTAGATCGTGGGGGAGGGCGCGGTGAGACCCAGTACTTC,CASSVDRGGGRGETQYF
.,few,TRBV5-1,TRBJ2-3,TGCGCCAGCAGCTTGGTTTCGGGCTCCACAGATACGCAGTATTTT,CASSLVSGSTDTQYF
TRBD2,.,TRBV9,TRBJ2-2,TGTGCCAACAGCCCGCCGGGACTAGCGGGATCAACGGAGCTGTTTTTT,CANSPPGLAGSTELFF
.,many,TRBV28,TRBJ2-7,TGTGCCAGCAGTTCCGGGGACGGCGGACTGACTTCCTACGAGCAGTACTTC,CASSSGDGGLTSYEQYF
.,few,TRBV2,TRBJ1-5,TGTGCCAGCAGTGGATACTATCAGCCCCAGCATTTT,CASSGYYQPQHF